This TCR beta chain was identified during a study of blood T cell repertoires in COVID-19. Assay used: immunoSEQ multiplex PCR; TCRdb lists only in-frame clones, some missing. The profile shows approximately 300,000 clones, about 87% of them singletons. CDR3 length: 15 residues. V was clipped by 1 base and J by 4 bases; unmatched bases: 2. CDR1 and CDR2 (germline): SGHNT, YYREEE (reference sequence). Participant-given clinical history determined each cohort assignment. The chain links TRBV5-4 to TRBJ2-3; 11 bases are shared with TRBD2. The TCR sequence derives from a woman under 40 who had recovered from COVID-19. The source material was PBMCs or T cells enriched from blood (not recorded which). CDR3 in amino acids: CASSLKLAGADTQYF. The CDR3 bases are TGTGCCAGCAGCTTGAAACTAGCGGGGGCAGATACGCAGTATTTT.